This TCR beta chain was captured in a study of OX40 agonist ivuxolimab in advanced cancers. TCRdb's copy holds only in-frame clones and misses some; the assay was immunoSEQ multiplex PCR. The data show 75,000 to 90,000 clones, 85% to 90% seen once. This CDR3 is built from 15 residues. CDR1 and CDR2 (germline): SGHRS, YFSETQ. V shed 2 bases and J 5 bases; nucleotides not matched to a gene: 5. With respect to this clone: What it binds is unknown.

Study results and limitations: Expanded clones tended on average to be more numerous among CD8+ T cells than CD4+.

Sequencing used CD4+ or CD8+ T cells sorted from blood, obtained in a trial of the OX40 agonist ivuxolimab. The J gene is TRBJ2-3, the V gene TRBV5-1; TRBD1 agrees at 10 bases. This TCR came from an adult with an advanced solid tumor such as melanoma, head and neck, liver or kidney cancer. The CDR3 DNA follows: TGCGCCAGCAGCTTCCGACAGGGGGCGGAAGATACGCAGTATTTT. Translating it yields CASSFRQGAEDTQYF.